This T cell receptor beta chain was identified during a study of blood T cell repertoires in COVID-19. Study at large: PBMCs, B-cell-depleted T cells, or T cells were the source of the cDNA or gDNA that made up the material.

Germline assignment: CDR1 SGHRS and CDR2 YFSETQ. The CDR3 loop spans 15 amino acids. The V end was cut by 1 base, the J end by 0 bases, with 9 bases between. Original processing notes: Amplification of reference gene primers was used by the study to estimate nucleated cell counts. Profiled with immunoSEQ multiplex PCR; TCRdb holds only in-frame clones, not every one. V and J calls and clone size are as listed in that table; D and trimming were resolved from the DNA. The top ten clones hold under 4.5% of a sample with approximately 300,000 clones, 88% of them seen once. This rearrangement joins TRBV5-1 to TRBJ2-3; unclear D gene. The sample was peripheral blood. This receptor was obtained from a woman aged 45-65 years with active or convalescent COVID-19. Here the CDR3 reads CASSLTRSSTDTQYF. The CDR3 DNA reads TGCGCCAGCAGCTTGACTCGTTCTAGCACAGATACGCAGTATTTT.